Listed here are 20 T cell receptor beta chains from one sample, sequenced in a study of neurological immune-mediated disorders. TCRdb fed the 5' RACE reads into MiXCR, producing one record per CDR3 protein. Of 71,000 or so distinct CDR3 sequences in the sample, roughly an eighth were seen once. Time point specified: longitudinal time-point 1 (baseline). The sample taken for sequencing was PBMCs. These receptors were taken from a female donor with HTLV-1-associated myelopathy (HAM/TSP).

The V gene is TRBV10-1, the J gene TRBJ1-3; D is ambiguous. Trimming removed 10 bases at V and 0 bases at J, with 10 bases between. The CDR3 has 13 amino acids. Per the germline V gene, CDR1 is WNHNN and CDR2 is SYGVQD (reference sequence). CDR3 coding DNA: TGCGCCACTGCATCGTCCTCTGGAAACACCATATATTTT. Amino acid sequence: CATASSSGNTIYF.

This clonotype came up many times. The chain has TRBV20-1 and TRBJ2-2; TRBD2 matches at 7 bases. In germline, CDR1 is DFQATT, CDR2 SNEGSKA (reference sequence). This CDR3 region has 17 residues. V was clipped by 0 bases and J by 2 bases; unmatched bases: 9. CDR3 sequence: CSARDFAAGTNTGELFF. The DNA of the CDR3 is TGCAGTGCTAGAGATTTTGCAGCGGGGACCAACACCGGGGAGCTGTTTTTT.

Ten or more counts support this clonotype. This rearrangement joins TRBV20-1 to TRBJ2-5; maybe TRBD1 (5 bases). Between the trimmed V and J ends, which lost 1 base and 5 bases, there was a span of 14 bases. The CDR3 spans 14 residues. CDR1 and CDR2 (germline): DFQATT, SNEGSKA (reference sequence). DNA for the CDR3: TGCAGTGCTAGAGCTGACAGCTCAGGCGAGACCCAGTACTTC. As protein: CSARADSSGETQYF.

There are many counts of this clonotype. The V and J genes are TRBV11-1 and TRBJ2-5; TRBD2 is a possible D gene (6 bases). Germline CDR1 is SGHAT and CDR2 is FQDESV (reference sequence). Trimming removed 5 bases from V and 2 bases from J, with 15 bases in between. The CDR3 contains 15 residues. CDR3 protein: CASSMTGTRQETQYF. CDR3 in DNA: TGTGCCAGCAGCATGACCGGGACTCGTCAAGAGACCCAGTACTTC. Based on the CDR3 plus reference TRBV11-1 and TRBJ2-5, the full variable domain is EAEVAQSPRYKITEKSQAVAFWCDPISGHATLYWYRQILGQGPELLVQFQDESVVDDSQLPKDRFSAERLKGVDSTLKIQPAELGDSAMYLCASSMTGTRQETQYFGPGTRLLVL.

The rearrangement uses TRBV20-1 and TRBJ2-7; possibly TRBD2 for D (6 bases). This CDR3 contains 15 residues. V lost 3 bases and J lost 1, with 16 bases in between. The V gene's germline CDR1 is DFQATT and CDR2 SNEGSKA (reference sequence). The CDR3 DNA reads TGCAGTGCTAGTCCCGGGGTAGCGGCATCCTACGAGCAGTACTTC. Its protein product is CSASPGVAASYEQYF.

This chain links TRBV4-1 with TRBJ2-7, with no clear D. The V end was cut by 2 bases, the J end by 0 bases, with 8 bases between. Germline V CDR1 and CDR2: MGHRA, YSYEKL. The CDR3 runs 14 residues. CDR3 nucleotide sequence: TGCGCCAGCAGCCAACGACTGAGCTCCTACGAGCAGTACTTC. Translation gives CASSQRLSSYEQYF.

This clonotype was detected many times. This sequence joins TRBV10-3 and TRBJ1-4, with 7 bases lining up with TRBD1. V lost 10 bases to trimming and J lost 4 bases; unmatched junction nucleotides: 6. This CDR3 is 13 amino acids long. Germline V gene lookup returns CDR1 ENHRY and CDR2 SYGVKD. In nucleotides, the CDR3 is TGTGCCACGGCCGGGACAGATAATGAAAAACTGTTTTTT. It yields the protein CATAGTDNEKLFF.

This clonotype was observed many times. The chain combines TRBV2 with TRBJ2-3; D possibly corresponds to TRBD2 (6 bases). Trimming left V 8 bases short and J 7 bases short, with 10 bases between. CDR3 length: 11 amino acids. CDR1 is SNHLY and CDR2 is FYNNEI in the germline V gene. CDR3 in DNA: TGTGCCAGCGTGGGGGGATATACGCAGTATTTT. Encoded protein: CASVGGYTQYF.

This clonotype was picked up many times. The gene calls are TRBV24-1 and TRBJ2-1, with D perhaps matching TRBD1 (6 bases). Germline CDR1 and CDR2: KGHDR and SFDVKD. V was pared by 4 bases and J by 15 bases, with 15 bases between. The CDR3 is made up of 12 amino acids. The CDR3 protein is CATSDAGQGLFF. CDR3 in DNA: TGTGCCACCAGTGACGCAGGTCAGGGGCTGTTCTTC.

The sample holds many counts of this clonotype. The rearrangement links TRBV29-1 to TRBJ2-2; TRBD2 matches at 7 bases. This CDR3 is built from 15 residues. CDR1 SQVTM and CDR2 ANQGSEA come from the germline V gene. CDR3 bases: TGCAGTCATATGGGGGAGGGGTCAAACACCGGGGAGCTGTTTTTT. Encoded protein: CSHMGEGSNTGELFF.

There are many counts of this clonotype. V is TRBV7-2 and J is TRBJ2-5; 9 bases are shared with TRBD1. CDR1 and CDR2 (germline): SGHTA, FQGNSA. This CDR3 region has 14 residues. V shed 5 bases, J shed 4 bases, and the junction held 5 bases outside the gene matches. Here the CDR3 DNA reads TGTGCCAGCAGCCGAGACAGGGGGGGAGAGACCCAGTACTTC. Its protein is CASSRDRGGETQYF.

This clonotype has ten or more counts. The chain combines TRBV5-1 with TRBJ2-3; D not certain. With 0 bases removed from V and 1 base from J, the gap between germline ends came to 9 bases. Germline loops: CDR1 SGHRS, CDR2 YFSETQ. There are 15 residues in the CDR3. CDR3 nucleotides: TGCGCCAGCAGCTTGGCCAACGACCGCACAGATACGCAGTATTTT. Protein sequence: CASSLANDRTDTQYF.

This clonotype appeared many times. The rearrangement uses TRBV12-3 or TRBV12-4 and TRBJ1-2; D is unclear. Trimming pared 6 bases from V and 8 bases from J, leaving 10 bases between. The CDR3 has 11 residues. The CDR3 region is CASREDGGYTF. CDR3 DNA sequence: TGTGCCAGCAGGGAGGACGGAGGCTACACCTTC.

This sequence joins TRBV19 and TRBJ2-2, with 8 bases matching TRBD1. J gave up 2 bases and V 5 bases, and 7 bases lay outside the gene matches. The CDR3 has 16 residues. In germline, CDR1 is LNHDA, CDR2 SQIVND (reference sequence). The CDR3 region is CASSPRQGLNTGELFF. In DNA form, the CDR3 reads TGTGCCAGTAGTCCGAGACAGGGGCTAAACACCGGGGAGCTGTTTTTT.

The CDR3 loop is CASSQDWGVSSPLHF. The CDR3 nucleotides read TGTGCCAGCAGCCAAGATTGGGGGGTCAGTTCACCCCTCCACTTT. The V and J genes are TRBV14 and TRBJ1-6; tentative D call: TRBD1 (5 bases). The CDR3 consists of 15 residues. V was trimmed by 0 bases and J by 9 bases, leaving 12 bases between them. In germline, CDR1 is SGHDN, CDR2 FVKESK. Full variable domain (missing parts from reference TRBV14 and TRBJ1-6): EAGVTQFPSHSVIEKGQTVTLRCDPISGHDNLYWYRRVMGKEIKFLLHFVKESKQDESGMPNNRFLAERTGGTYSTLKVQPAELEDSGVYFCASSQDWGVSSPLHFGNGTRLTVT.

This chain joins TRBV20-1 and TRBJ2-7, with 7 bases aligning to TRBD2. There are 14 residues in the CDR3. With 6 bases clipped from V and 3 bases from J, the junction kept 11 bases outside the gene matches. The V gene's germline CDR1 is DFQATT and CDR2 SNEGSKA (reference sequence). The chain's CDR3 is CSALGLVEYYEQYF. The DNA of the CDR3 is TGCAGTGCACTTGGACTAGTCGAATACTACGAGCAGTACTTC.

This clonotype was detected ten times or more. This rearrangement joins TRBV24-1 to TRBJ2-1, with 9 bases aligning to TRBD2. Germline V gives CDR1 KGHDR, CDR2 SFDVKD. The CDR3 is made up of 14 amino acids. Trimming removed 4 bases from V and 7 bases from J; junction bases left unmatched: 4. CDR3 nucleotides: TGTGCCACCAGTGACGGGACTAGCTCGAATGAGCAGTTCTTC. Amino acids: CATSDGTSSNEQFF.

This clonotype was counted at least ten times. The chain is built from TRBV9 and TRBJ2-6; D unresolved. This CDR3 contains 15 residues. Trimming removed 2 bases from V and 3 bases from J, with 9 bases in between. The germline V gene has CDR1 SGDLS and CDR2 YYNGEE. The CDR3 DNA follows: TGTGCCAGCAGCGTTGGTTCCTATGGGGCCAACGTCCTGACTTTC. Translation gives CASSVGSYGANVLTF.

This clonotype was recorded many times. V and J are TRBV20-1 and TRBJ1-6, with D unclear. CDR1 and CDR2 (germline): DFQATT, SNEGSKA (reference sequence). V dropped 1 base and J dropped 0 bases, with 10 bases sitting between them. The CDR3 is made up of 16 amino acids. The CDR3 DNA is TGCAGTGCTAGAGGACGCCGCAGCTCCTATAATTCACCCCTCCACTTT. Amino acids: CSARGRRSSYNSPLHF.

Ten or more counts support this clonotype. This chain joins TRBV4-2 and TRBJ1-2, with D perhaps matching TRBD1 (6 bases). In germline, CDR1 is LGHNA, CDR2 YNFKEQ. Deletions cut 0 bases from V and 8 bases from J, with 13 bases between. The CDR3 has 14 residues. This CDR3 is CASSQDKGGYGYTF. The CDR3 region has the DNA TGTGCCAGCAGCCAAGATAAAGGGGGTTACGGCTACACCTTC.